The clone carrying this TCR beta chain was counted only a few times. Its antigen is still unknown. Regions amplified from RNA transcripts were the TCR beta CDR3 regions. The study used the HTBI primer set for a first-round RT-PCR of the TCR CDR3. One entry per CDR3 protein results from TCRdb running MiXCR on the multiplex PCR reads. The top ten hold more than 7% of the sample, which has hundreds of thousands of distinct CDR3 sequences, over 35% seen once. This specimen comes from a study of T cells in Graves' hyperthyroidism and ophthalmopathy. Germline lookup yields CDR1 MGHRA and CDR2 YSYEKL. This CDR3 is 15 amino acids long. J lost 4 bases, V lost 3 bases, and 3 bases had no gene match. Uncontrolled infection, other autoimmune disease, pregnancy or lactation led to exclusion. General observations from the study: Blood also showed most of the thyroid clonotypes that were expanded above 0.001.

V is TRBV4-1 and J is TRBJ2-5, with 12 nucleotides matching TRBD2. Sequenced material: blood. This TCR came from a man aged 18-30 years with Graves' hyperthyroidism. CDR3 sequence (DNA): TGCGCCAGCAGCCAGCTAGCGGGAGGGGCAGAGACCCAGTACTTC. It yields the protein CASSQLAGGAETQYF.